The present T cell receptor beta chain was sequenced within a study of blood T cell repertoires in COVID-19. Study overall: In each case, the material was cDNA or gDNA derived from T cells, B-cell-depleted T cells, or PBMCs.

Clinical histories supplied by participants themselves formed the basis of cohort assignment. Recovered status applied to Cohort 3 donors who had two consecutive negative PCRs. It also applied to those with clearance or with symptom resolution. With V trimmed by 4 bases and J by 2 bases, 13 bases remained unmatched. The CDR3 totals 17 residues. Generated by immunoSEQ multiplex PCR, the TCRdb table keeps only in-frame clones and is missing some. The sample includes about 370,000 clones, 85% to 90% of them seen just once. The source material was PBMCs or T cells enriched from blood (not recorded which). The TCR originated in a woman aged 25 to 45 who had recovered from COVID-19. The genes are TRBV23-1 and TRBJ2-7; TRBD2 aligns across 8 bases. TRBV23-1 is an open reading frame whose function is uncertain. CDR3: CASSLYHLAGNPYEQYF. The CDR3 DNA is TGCGCCAGCAGTCTGTACCATCTAGCGGGTAATCCCTACGAGCAGTACTTC.